A single sample gave rise to the 11 T cell receptor beta chains below, sequenced in a study of blood T cell repertoires in COVID-19. The repertoire was sequenced with immunoSEQ multiplex PCR; TCRdb's copy has only in-frame clones and lacks some. The sample includes about 250,000 clones, about four fifths seen only once; the top ten take around 8.9%. Sequenced: peripheral blood. The receptor set was obtained from a man aged 80 or over with acute or convalescent COVID-19.

This chain uses TRBV28 with TRBJ2-4; D may be TRBD1 (6 bases). In germline, CDR1 is MDHEN, CDR2 SYDVKM. The length of the CDR3 is 15 residues. The V end was cut by 7 bases, the J end by 10 bases, with 23 bases between. The CDR3 DNA reads TGTGCCAGCACCAAAGGCGGACAGTCCTCGGGGATTCAGTACTTC. Amino acid sequence: CASTKGGQSSGIQYF.

V gene TRBV18 combines with J gene TRBJ1-1; D gene ambiguous. The CDR3 is 13 amino acids. Trimming removed 6 bases at V and 1 base at J, with 9 bases between. CDR1 is KGHSH, CDR2 LQKENI, per germline. CDR3 DNA: TGTGCCAGCTCGCGGGTGAGGAACACTGAAGCTTTCTTT. Residues: CASSRVRNTEAFF.

This clone occurred once. The V and J genes are TRBV28 and TRBJ2-7; the match to TRBD2 covers 8 bases. The CDR3 sequence is 12 residues long. V shed 3 bases, J shed 6 bases, and the junction held 1 base outside the gene matches. The V gene's germline CDR1 is MDHEN and CDR2 SYDVKM. This CDR3 reads CASSLRGAEQYF. The DNA of the CDR3 is TGTGCCAGCAGTTTGCGGGGGGCCGAGCAGTACTTC.

The J gene is TRBJ1-5, the V gene TRBV2; a possible D gene is TRBD1 (5 bases). Germline V gene lookup returns CDR1 SNHLY and CDR2 FYNNEI. Trimming removed 2 bases at V and 2 bases at J, with 7 bases between. The CDR3 length is 14 residues. CDR3 in amino acids: CASSERGGNQPQHF. The CDR3 region has the DNA TGTGCCAGCAGTGAACGGGGGGGCAATCAGCCCCAGCATTTT.

The chain uses TRBV5-1 and TRBJ2-3; D not certain. The CDR3 covers 14 residues. V was cut by 5 bases and J by 1 base, with 11 bases left in between. Germline CDR1 is SGHRS and CDR2 is YFSETQ. The CDR3 DNA is TGCGCCAGCAGGAAAACCACGGGCACAGATACGCAGTATTTT. Its translation is CASRKTTGTDTQYF.

The chain joins TRBV14 to TRBJ2-6, with TRBD2 as a possible D gene (5 bases). The CDR3 totals 18 residues. The germline V gene has CDR1 SGHDN and CDR2 FVKESK. V lost 4 bases and J 0 bases, leaving 16 bases between the germline ends. CDR3 in DNA: TGTGCCAGCAGCCTTGGGAGACGGACGTCCTCTGGGGCCAACGTCCTGACTTTC. Its translation is CASSLGRRTSSGANVLTF.

Only a few counts were recorded for this clone. V is TRBV7-9 and J is TRBJ1-6, with D unclear. V shed 5 bases and J shed 4 bases, with 12 bases lying between them. The CDR3 length is 15 residues. Germline V CDR1 and CDR2: SEHNR, FQNEAQ (reference sequence). CDR3 sequence: CASSLDRGYNSPLHF. Written as DNA, the CDR3 is TGTGCCAGCAGCCTTGATCGGGGTTATAATTCACCCCTCCACTTT.

Details on this clone: Other DNA sequences from this sample encode an identical CDR3 as well. The chain couples TRBV19 to TRBJ1-5; D gene ambiguous. V was trimmed by 5 bases and J by 3 bases, leaving 8 bases between them. The length of the CDR3 is 13 residues. CDR1 is LNHDA, CDR2 SQIVND, per germline (reference sequence). CDR3 coding DNA: TGTGCCAGTAGTGACACTTACAATCAGCCCCAGCATTTT. It translates to CASSDTYNQPQHF.

The rearrangement uses TRBV28 and TRBJ2-7; weak D call: TRBD2 (6 bases). Between the trimmed V and J ends, which lost 4 bases and 4 bases, there was a span of 14 bases. The V gene's germline CDR1 is MDHEN and CDR2 SYDVKM. This CDR3 has 14 residues. The CDR3 region has the DNA TGTGCCAGCAGTTACACGGGGAGGCTATACGAGCAGTACTTC. Its protein is CASSYTGRLYEQYF.

Remarks on this clone: This specimen includes other DNA sequences encoding the same CDR3. The V gene is TRBV20-1, the J gene TRBJ2-7, with 7 positions matching TRBD1. Per germline, CDR1 DFQATT and CDR2 SNEGSKA (reference sequence). This CDR3 has 11 amino acids. V lost 6 bases, J lost 4 bases, and 3 bases stayed unmatched. CDR3 coding DNA: TGCAGTGCGACCAGGGGGTACGAGCAGTACTTC. Its protein product is CSATRGYEQYF.

This clone was seen a single time. The rearrangement uses TRBV6-5 and TRBJ1-6; D not resolved. Germline CDR1 and CDR2: MNHEY and SVGAGI. V lost 6 bases and J 10 bases, leaving 13 bases between the germline ends. CDR3 size: 13 residues. Written as DNA, the CDR3 is TGTGCCAGCAGCCGAGACCGGCGGTCACCCCTCCACTTT. Amino acids: CASSRDRRSPLHF.